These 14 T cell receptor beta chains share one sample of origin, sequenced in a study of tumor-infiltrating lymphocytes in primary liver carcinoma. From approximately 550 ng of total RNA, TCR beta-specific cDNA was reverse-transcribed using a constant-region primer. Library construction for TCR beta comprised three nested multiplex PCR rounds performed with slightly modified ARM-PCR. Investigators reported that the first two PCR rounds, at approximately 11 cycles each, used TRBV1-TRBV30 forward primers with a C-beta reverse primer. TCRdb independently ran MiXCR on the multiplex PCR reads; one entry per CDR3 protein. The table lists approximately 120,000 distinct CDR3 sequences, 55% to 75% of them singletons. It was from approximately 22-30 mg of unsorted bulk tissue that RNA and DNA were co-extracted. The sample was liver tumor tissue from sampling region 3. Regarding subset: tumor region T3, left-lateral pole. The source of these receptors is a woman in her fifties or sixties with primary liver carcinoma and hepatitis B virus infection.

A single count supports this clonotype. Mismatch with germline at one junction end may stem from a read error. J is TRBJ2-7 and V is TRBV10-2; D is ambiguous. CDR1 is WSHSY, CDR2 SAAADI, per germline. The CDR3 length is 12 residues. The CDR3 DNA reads TGCGCCAGCAGCGAGTCGGCATACGTGCAGTACTTC. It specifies CASSESAYVQYF.

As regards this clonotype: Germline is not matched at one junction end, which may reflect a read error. The CDR3 spells CASSQGQTNTDTHYF. The CDR3 DNA sequence: TGTGCCAGCAGCCAAGGACAGACTAACACAGATACGCATTATTTT. The V and J genes are TRBV5-4 and TRBJ2-3; D possibly corresponds to TRBD1 (6 bases). From germline, CDR1 is SGHNT and CDR2 YYREEE (reference sequence). The CDR3 is 15 amino acids.

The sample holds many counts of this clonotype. CDR3 sequence (DNA): TGCAGCGTTGATGGTCCAAAGGGCACAGATACGCAGTATTTT. Protein sequence: CSVDGPKGTDTQYF. The V call is TRBV29-1, the J call TRBJ2-3; no clear D gene. V was cut by 3 bases and J by 1 base, with 11 bases left in between. The CDR3 runs to 14 residues. Germline CDR1 SQVTM, CDR2 ANQGSEA.

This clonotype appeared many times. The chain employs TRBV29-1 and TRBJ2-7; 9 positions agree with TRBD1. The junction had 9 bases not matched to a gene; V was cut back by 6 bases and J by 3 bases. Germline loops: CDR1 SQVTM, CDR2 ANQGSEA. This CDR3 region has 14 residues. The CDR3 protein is CSVSGTGLGYEQYF. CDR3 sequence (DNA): TGCAGCGTGTCCGGGACAGGGCTTGGCTACGAGCAGTACTTC.

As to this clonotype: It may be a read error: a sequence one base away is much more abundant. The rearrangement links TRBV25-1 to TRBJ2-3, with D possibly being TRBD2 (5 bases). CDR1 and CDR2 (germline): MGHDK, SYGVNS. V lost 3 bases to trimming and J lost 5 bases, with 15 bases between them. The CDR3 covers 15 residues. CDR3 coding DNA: TGTGCCAGCAGTGATGATGAGCGGAGTGAAGATACGCAGTATTTT. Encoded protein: CASSDDERSEDTQYF.

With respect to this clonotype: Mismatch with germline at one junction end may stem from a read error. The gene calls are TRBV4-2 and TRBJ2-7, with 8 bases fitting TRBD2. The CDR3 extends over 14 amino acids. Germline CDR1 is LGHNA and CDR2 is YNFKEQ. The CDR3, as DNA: TGTGCCTGCAGCGAGGGCGGGAGGCCCTACGAGCAGTACTTC. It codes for CACSEGGRPYEQYF.

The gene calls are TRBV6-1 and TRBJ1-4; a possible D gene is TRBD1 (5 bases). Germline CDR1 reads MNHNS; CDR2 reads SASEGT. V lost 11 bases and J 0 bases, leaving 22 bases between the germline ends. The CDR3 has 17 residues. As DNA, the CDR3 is TGTGCCGACAGTCCATCCCGCCGAGGGACAACTAATGAAAAACTGTTTTTT. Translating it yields CADSPSRRGTTNEKLFF.

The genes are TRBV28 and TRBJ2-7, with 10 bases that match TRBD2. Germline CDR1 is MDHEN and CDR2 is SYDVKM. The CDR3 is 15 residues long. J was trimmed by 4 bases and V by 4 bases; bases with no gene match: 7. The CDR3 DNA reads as TGTGCCAGCAGTTCCCTAGCGGGGGCGGCTTACGAGCAGTACTTC. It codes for CASSSLAGAAYEQYF. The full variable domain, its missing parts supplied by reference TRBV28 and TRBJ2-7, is DVKVTQSSRYLVKRTGEKVFLECVQDMDHENMFWYRQDPGLGLRLIYFSYDVKMKEKGDIPEGYSVSREKKERFSLILESASTNQTSMYLCASSSLAGAAYEQYFGPGTRLTVT.

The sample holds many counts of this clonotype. CDR3 protein: CASSSRGENEKLFF. The CDR3 nucleotides are TGTGCCAGCAGTTCCAGGGGAGAGAATGAAAAACTGTTTTTT. V usage is TRBV6-5 and J usage is TRBJ1-4; D perhaps matches TRBD1 (6 bases). This CDR3 has 14 residues. V lost 4 bases and J lost 5, with 11 bases in between. Germline values: CDR1 MNHEY, CDR2 SVGAGI.

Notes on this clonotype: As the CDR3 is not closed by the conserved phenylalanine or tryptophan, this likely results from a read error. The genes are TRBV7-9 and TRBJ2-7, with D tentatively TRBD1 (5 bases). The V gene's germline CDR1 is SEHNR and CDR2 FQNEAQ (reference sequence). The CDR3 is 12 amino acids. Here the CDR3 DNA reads TGTGCCAGCAGCTTTCAGGGTCACGACCAGTACCTC. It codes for CASSFQGHDQYL.

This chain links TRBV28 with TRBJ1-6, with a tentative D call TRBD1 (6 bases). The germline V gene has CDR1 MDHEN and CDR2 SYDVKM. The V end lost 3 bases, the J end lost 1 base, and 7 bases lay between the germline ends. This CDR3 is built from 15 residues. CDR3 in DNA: TGTGCCAGCAGTTTCAGGGGATCCTATAATTCACCCCTCCACTTT. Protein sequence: CASSFRGSYNSPLHF. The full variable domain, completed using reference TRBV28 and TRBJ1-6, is DVKVTQSSRYLVKRTGEKVFLECVQDMDHENMFWYRQDPGLGLRLIYFSYDVKMKEKGDIPEGYSVSREKKERFSLILESASTNQTSMYLCASSFRGSYNSPLHFGNGTRLTVT.

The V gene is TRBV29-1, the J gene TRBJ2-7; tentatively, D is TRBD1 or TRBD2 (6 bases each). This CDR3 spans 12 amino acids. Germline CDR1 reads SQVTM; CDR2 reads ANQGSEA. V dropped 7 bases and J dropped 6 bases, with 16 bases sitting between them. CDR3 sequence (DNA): TGCAGCGCCAGGGACATGGGAGGCGAGCAGTACTTC. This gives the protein CSARDMGGEQYF.

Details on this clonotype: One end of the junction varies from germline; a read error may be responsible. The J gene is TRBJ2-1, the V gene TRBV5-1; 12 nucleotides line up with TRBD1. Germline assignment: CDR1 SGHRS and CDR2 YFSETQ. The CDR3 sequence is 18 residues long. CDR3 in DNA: TGCGCCAACAGCCCGGAACCCGGTGGGGACAGGGGGCGCAATGAGCAGTTATTC. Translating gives CANSPEPGGDRGRNEQLF.

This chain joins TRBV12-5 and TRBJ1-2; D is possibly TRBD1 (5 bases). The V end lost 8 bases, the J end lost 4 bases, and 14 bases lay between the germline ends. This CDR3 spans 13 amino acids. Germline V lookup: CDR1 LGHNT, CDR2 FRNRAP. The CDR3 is CASTPGAAYGYTF. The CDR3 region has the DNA TGTGCTAGTACTCCCGGGGCAGCCTATGGCTACACCTTC.